Each of the 4 T cell receptor beta chains below was sequenced from the same sample in a study of T cells in Graves' hyperthyroidism and ophthalmopathy. From RNA transcripts, TCR beta CDR3 regions were amplified. Researchers ran a first-round RT-PCR on the TCR CDR3 using the HTBI primer set. TCRdb reprocessed the multiplex PCR reads with MiXCR, giving one entry per CDR3 protein. The data hold about 610,000 distinct CDR3 sequences, with 15% to 20% observed a single time. Sequencing was carried out using blood. The receptors were gathered from a woman aged 40-49 years with Graves' ophthalmopathy.

This clonotype was counted only a few times. The chain joins TRBV19 to TRBJ2-1; 8 bases are a match to TRBD2. This CDR3 contains 18 residues. CDR1 and CDR2 from the germline V gene are LNHDA and SQIVND (reference sequence). The trim removed 7 bases at V and 0 bases at J, leaving 14 bases unmatched. CDR3 region: CASTPETGSGSSYNEQFF. In nucleotides, the CDR3 is TGTGCCAGTACCCCCGAGACGGGCAGCGGGAGCTCCTACAATGAGCAGTTCTTC.

This clonotype was detected ten times or more. The chain uses TRBV27 and TRBJ2-3; 7 positions agree with TRBD1. Per germline, CDR1 MNHEY and CDR2 SMNVEV (reference sequence). The V segment lost 5 bases and the J segment 9 bases; nucleotides outside the gene matches: 8. This CDR3 has 13 residues. The CDR3 DNA is TGTGCCAGCAGTACAGGGACAGACGCGACGCAGTATTTT. Its protein is CASSTGTDATQYF.

A few counts support this clonotype. The CDR3 bases are TGTGCCAGCAGCCCCCACCCAGGGACTAGCGGTAACAATGAGCAGTTCTTC. As protein: CASSPHPGTSGNNEQFF. The V call is TRBV9, the J call TRBJ2-1; TRBD2 matches 11 bases. The CDR3 loop spans 17 amino acids. Germline V gene sequence: CDR1 SGDLS, CDR2 YYNGEE. J was trimmed by 5 bases and V by 4 bases; bases with no gene match: 11.

In its sample, this clonotype was seen many times. This chain uses TRBV6-5 with TRBJ2-1; either TRBD1 or TRBD2 may supply D (5 bases each). Germline V gene lookup returns CDR1 MNHEY and CDR2 SVGAGI. The CDR3 is 15 amino acids. Deletions cut 2 bases from V and 6 bases from J, with 14 bases between. The CDR3, as DNA: TGTGCCAGCAGTTACAGATGGGACGGAGGCAATGAGCAGTTCTTC. Encoded protein: CASSYRWDGGNEQFF.